The present T cell receptor beta chain was sequenced within a study of cytomegalovirus exposure and HLA in healthy donors. The PCR used 60 Vbeta and 13 Jbeta primers. Method: immunoSEQ multiplex PCR; TCRdb's copy keeps in-frame clones and lacks some. The sample shows 100,000 or so clones, less than 80% of them seen only once. Germline lookup yields CDR1 SGDLS and CDR2 YYNGEE. V shed 2 bases and J shed 0 bases, with 12 bases lying between them. The CDR3 loop spans 16 amino acids. The study, taken as a whole, reports: An analysis that was carried out later associated some 17,000 TCR beta sequences with HLA alleles at 0.05 false discovery rate. It was only CMV serostatus that was available as immune exposure information.

For this clone: Its target is not known.

The sequenced sample consisted of PBMCs. The origin of this receptor is a young man in good health and CMV-seronegative. The gene calls are TRBV9 and TRBJ2-1; tentatively, D is TRBD2 (5 bases). The CDR3 DNA reads as TGTGCCAGCAGCGTCGCCAGGACTTCCTCCTACAATGAGCAGTTCTTC. This translates into CASSVARTSSYNEQFF. Using reference TRBV9 and TRBJ2-1 for the parts outside the CDR3, the full variable domain is DSGVTQTPKHLITATGQRVTLRCSPRSGDLSVYWYQQSLDQGLQFLIQYYNGEERAKGNILERFSAQQFPDLHSELNLSSLELGDSALYFCASSVARTSSYNEQFFGPGTRLTVL.